This TCR beta chain appears in the sequencing data of a study of T-cell reconstitution after alpha-beta-depleted transplantation in children (dated by TCRdb to the mid-2010s). General notes on the study: T-cell immune reconstitution after TCRalphabeta/CD19-depleted allogeneic hematopoietic cell transplantation in children was quantitatively tracked in the study by means of TCR repertoire profiling.

The library was generated by PCR. Sequenced using an Illumina HiSeq 2500. Molecular barcoding was employed in the preparation of TCR libraries, with unique molecular identifiers being used to normalize TCRbeta repertoire quantification. The public reads were reprocessed in TCRdb via fastp at Q25 and MiXCR, keeping in-frame beta chains. Each entry merges the rows of one CDR3 protein and shows their most common DNA and genes. For this sample the table gives around 380,000 distinct CDR3 sequences, of which roughly a tenth were detected only once. Clones ranked in the top ten supply over 4.5% of the sample. The CDR3 runs 15 residues from the cysteine to the phenylalanine. The sequence is cut down to CDR3 DNA, 45 bases in frame from base 1. At the junction V is shortened by 6 bases and J by 4 bases, with 13 bases in between. This clonotype was recorded a few times. The antigen this receptor binds is unknown. Base quality data are lacking; no much larger clone is found one base away.

Specimen: PBMCs from the stem cell graft donor, collected from the stem cell graft. The origin of this receptor is a human donor who donated a stem cell graft to a child with acute myeloid leukemia. This chain joins TRBV12-3 or TRBV12-4 to TRBJ2-6; perhaps TRBD2 is the D gene, with 6 bases matching. The CDR3 region has the sequence CASSRGAAGANVLTF. The DNA reads TGTGCCAGCAGCCGCGGGGCCGCGGGGGCCAACGTCCTGACTTTC.